Listed below are T cell receptor beta chains from one sample, sequenced in a study of blood T cells in healthy people across ages. A single record per CDR3 protein comes from TCRdb applying MiXCR to the 5' RACE reads. The table has 660,000 or so distinct CDR3 sequences, approximately 59% seen once; the top ten hold about two fifths. The sample comprised blood. The receptors were sampled from a man aged 55-75 years in good health. Both conserved end residues are trimmed from each CDR3.

CDR3aa: ASSPQGGTEAF
len: 11
v_gene: TRBV5-1
j_gene: TRBJ1-1

CDR3aa: ASSLDTYQETQY
len: 12
v_gene: TRBV5-6
j_gene: TRBJ2-5

CDR3aa: ASSSEGAQETQY
len: 12
v_gene: TRBV5-1
j_gene: TRBJ2-5

CDR3aa: SASPQGGIVTSNQPQH
len: 16
v_gene: TRBV20-1
j_gene: TRBJ1-5

CDR3aa: ASSLEQNTEAF
len: 11
v_gene: TRBV11-2
j_gene: TRBJ1-1

CDR3aa: STLYADTQY
len: 9
v_gene: TRBV29-1
j_gene: TRBJ2-3

CDR3aa: AIRTLDGGQETQY
len: 13
v_gene: TRBV10-3
j_gene: TRBJ2-5

CDR3aa: AISAQRLETQY
len: 11
v_gene: TRBV10-3
j_gene: TRBJ2-5

CDR3aa: ATWEYEKLF
len: 9
v_gene: TRBV7-9
j_gene: TRBJ1-4

CDR3aa: ASSIGTGFNDEQF
len: 13
v_gene: TRBV5-1
j_gene: TRBJ2-1

CDR3aa: ASSATSVSTDTQY
len: 13
v_gene: TRBV9
j_gene: TRBJ2-3

CDR3aa: ASSYSLNYGYT
len: 11
v_gene: TRBV28
j_gene: TRBJ1-2

CDR3aa: ASATGPSYEQY
len: 11
v_gene: TRBV2
j_gene: TRBJ2-7

CDR3aa: ASSVLFGNEQF
len: 11
v_gene: TRBV25-1
j_gene: TRBJ2-1

CDR3aa: SAGQGDQPQH
len: 10
v_gene: TRBV29-1
j_gene: TRBJ1-5

CDR3aa: ASRRTGVTDTQY
len: 12
v_gene: TRBV2
j_gene: TRBJ2-3

CDR3aa: ASSVARWTASTGETQY
len: 16
v_gene: TRBV9
j_gene: TRBJ2-5

CDR3aa: SAAGTSDTQY
len: 10
v_gene: TRBV20-1
j_gene: TRBJ2-3

CDR3aa: ASSVGPVSSYEQY
len: 13
v_gene: TRBV9
j_gene: TRBJ2-7

CDR3aa: ASKRQTSNEQF
len: 11
v_gene: TRBV7-2
j_gene: TRBJ2-1

CDR3aa: SAPERETQY
len: 9
v_gene: TRBV20-1
j_gene: TRBJ2-5

CDR3aa: ASSSRESQQPQH
len: 12
v_gene: TRBV12-3/TRBV12-4
j_gene: TRBJ1-5

CDR3aa: SAEGRLAGRVY
len: 11
v_gene: TRBV29-1
j_gene: TRBJ2-3

CDR3aa: ASSLEDGKNYGYT
len: 13
v_gene: TRBV5-1
j_gene: TRBJ1-2

CDR3aa: SAGPETGPRETQY
len: 13
v_gene: TRBV20-1
j_gene: TRBJ2-5

CDR3aa: ASQSWGNEQF
len: 10
v_gene: TRBV2
j_gene: TRBJ2-1

CDR3aa: ASTERGGPRNNEQY
len: 14
v_gene: TRBV13
j_gene: TRBJ2-5

CDR3aa: SAPDSPRANVLT
len: 12
v_gene: TRBV20-1
j_gene: TRBJ2-6

CDR3aa: ASSFDRLSYTGELF
len: 14
v_gene: TRBV12-3/TRBV12-4
j_gene: TRBJ2-2

CDR3aa: SARRGGTGFNTEAF
len: 14
v_gene: TRBV20-1
j_gene: TRBJ1-1

CDR3aa: ASTGGAQETQY
len: 11
v_gene: TRBV19
j_gene: TRBJ2-5

CDR3aa: SVATNQETQY
len: 10
v_gene: TRBV29-1
j_gene: TRBJ2-5

CDR3aa: ASSLTPDPATSPLH
len: 14
v_gene: TRBV7-7
j_gene: TRBJ1-6

CDR3aa: SASQSGTGSYEQY
len: 13
v_gene: TRBV20-1
j_gene: NA

CDR3aa: ASSPGLLTREETQY
len: 14
v_gene: TRBV11-2
j_gene: TRBJ2-5

CDR3aa: ASSQEQGLGIQPQH
len: 14
v_gene: TRBV4-1
j_gene: TRBJ1-5

CDR3aa: SAMEGSYNEQF
len: 11
v_gene: TRBV20-1
j_gene: TRBJ2-1

CDR3aa: ASSSGGIVYGYT
len: 12
v_gene: TRBV28
j_gene: TRBJ1-2

CDR3aa: ASSFRGLQY
len: 9
v_gene: TRBV5-5
j_gene: TRBJ2-4

CDR3aa: ASSLDSPGQGEF
len: 12
v_gene: TRBV7-8
j_gene: TRBJ2-1

CDR3aa: ASRELAGSHNEQF
len: 13
v_gene: TRBV12-3/TRBV12-4
j_gene: TRBJ2-1

CDR3aa: ASRVGGRVNTDTQY
len: 14
v_gene: TRBV12-3/TRBV12-4
j_gene: TRBJ2-3

CDR3aa: SAFSSSGGAGNEQF
len: 14
v_gene: TRBV20-1
j_gene: TRBJ2-1

CDR3aa: ASSQRLGGLAIPETQY
len: 16
v_gene: TRBV14
j_gene: TRBJ2-5

CDR3aa: ASSQDQLTAYGYT
len: 13
v_gene: TRBV4-1
j_gene: TRBJ1-2

CDR3aa: ASSLSTGTNEKLF
len: 13
v_gene: TRBV18
j_gene: TRBJ1-4

CDR3aa: ASTLDGTNEKLF
len: 12
v_gene: TRBV12-3/TRBV12-4
j_gene: TRBJ1-4

CDR3aa: ASSARDADTEAF
len: 12
v_gene: TRBV6-1
j_gene: TRBJ1-1

CDR3aa: ASTWAGNTEAF
len: 11
v_gene: TRBV27
j_gene: TRBJ1-1

CDR3aa: AGAPGLPGEQY
len: 11
v_gene: TRBV18
j_gene: TRBJ2-5

CDR3aa: ASSLGPGATSYEQY
len: 14
v_gene: TRBV5-1
j_gene: TRBJ2-7